Only a few counts were recorded for the clone carrying this T cell receptor beta chain. The identical CDR3 is also encoded by other nucleotide sequences in the sample. The CDR3 totals 15 residues. Germline CDR1 and CDR2: SGHNT and YYREEE (reference sequence). V trimming: 0 bases; J trimming: 10 bases; junction bases outside the gene matches: 9. In the authors' methods: Amplification of reference gene primers provided the estimated nucleated cell counts. Using immunoSEQ multiplex PCR, the repertoire was profiled, and TCRdb retains in-frame clones only, with some absent. V and J calls and clone size follow that table, whereas D and trimming were derived from the DNA. Among 95,000 to 150,000 clones, about three quarters were seen once, and the ten largest hold under 0.95%. This sample is part of a study of blood T cell repertoires in COVID-19. Looking at the study overall: Sites across the United States, Italy and Spain contributed samples from acute and convalescent COVID-19. The analysed material was cDNA or gDNA that came from T cells, B-cell-depleted T cells, or PBMCs.

This TCR was recovered from a human donor with acute or convalescent COVID-19. The donor label of this sample is uncertain. Sample: peripheral blood. V gene TRBV5-4 combines with J gene TRBJ2-1, with 8 bases that match TRBD2. Here the CDR3 reads CASSLGGGGPGEQFF. The CDR3 bases are TGTGCCAGCAGCTTGGGTGGCGGGGGGCCGGGGGAGCAGTTCTTC.